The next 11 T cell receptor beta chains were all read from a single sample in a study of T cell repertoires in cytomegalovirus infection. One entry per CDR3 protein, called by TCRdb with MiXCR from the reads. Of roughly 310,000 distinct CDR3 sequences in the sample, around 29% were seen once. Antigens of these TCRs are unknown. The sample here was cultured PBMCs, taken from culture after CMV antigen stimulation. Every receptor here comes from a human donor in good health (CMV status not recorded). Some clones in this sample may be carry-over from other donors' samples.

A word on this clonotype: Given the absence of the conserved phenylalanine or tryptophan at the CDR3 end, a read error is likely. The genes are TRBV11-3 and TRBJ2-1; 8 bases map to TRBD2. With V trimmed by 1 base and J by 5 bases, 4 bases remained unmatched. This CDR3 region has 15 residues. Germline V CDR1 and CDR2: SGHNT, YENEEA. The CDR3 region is CASSLGTSLDNEQFV. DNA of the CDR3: TGTGCCAGCAGCTTAGGGACTAGCCTAGACAATGAGCAGTTCGTC.

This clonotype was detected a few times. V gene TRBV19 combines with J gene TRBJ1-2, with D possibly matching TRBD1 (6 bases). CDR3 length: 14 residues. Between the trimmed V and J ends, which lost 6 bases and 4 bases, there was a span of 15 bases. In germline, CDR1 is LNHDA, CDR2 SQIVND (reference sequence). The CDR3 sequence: CASRTRGPPYGYTF. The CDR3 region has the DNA TGTGCCAGTAGGACCCGGGGGCCGCCCTATGGCTACACCTTC. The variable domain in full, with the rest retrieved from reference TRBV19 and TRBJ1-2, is DGGITQSPKYLFRKEGQNVTLSCEQNLNHDAMYWYRQDPGQGLRLIYYSQIVNDFQKGDIAEGYSVSREKKESFPLTVTSAQKNPTAFYLCASRTRGPPYGYTFGSGTRLTVV.

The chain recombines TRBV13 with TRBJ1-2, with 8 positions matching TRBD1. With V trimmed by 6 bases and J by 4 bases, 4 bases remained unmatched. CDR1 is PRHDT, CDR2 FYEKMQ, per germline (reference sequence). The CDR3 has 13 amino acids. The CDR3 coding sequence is TGTGCCAGCAGAACAGGGGGGACCTATGGCTACACCTTC. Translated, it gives CASRTGGTYGYTF. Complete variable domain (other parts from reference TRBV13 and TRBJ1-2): AAGVIQSPRHLIKEKRETATLKCYPIPRHDTVYWYQQGPGQDPQFLISFYEKMQSDKGSIPDRFSAQQFSDYHSELNMSSLELGDSALYFCASRTGGTYGYTFGSGTRLTVV.

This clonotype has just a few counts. The CDR3 coding sequence is TGTGCCAGCAGCCCCGGGAGCAACAATGAGCAGTTCTTC. The encoded protein is CASSPGSNNEQFF. The J gene is TRBJ2-1, the V gene TRBV7-3; the D gene is possibly TRBD2 (6 bases). This CDR3 has 13 residues. Trimming cost V 5 bases and J 5 bases, with 10 bases left between them. Germline V gives CDR1 SGHTA, CDR2 FQGTGA.

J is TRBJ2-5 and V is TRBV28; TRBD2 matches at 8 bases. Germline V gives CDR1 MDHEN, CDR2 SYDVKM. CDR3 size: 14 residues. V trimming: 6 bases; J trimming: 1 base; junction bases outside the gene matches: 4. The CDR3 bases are TGTGCCAGCAGATCGGGACTAGTCCAAGAGACCCAGTACTTC. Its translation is CASRSGLVQETQYF.

CDR3 DNA sequence: TGTGCCAGCAGCCGGAGGGGTGGCGGTCAGCCCCAGCATTTT. This translates into CASSRRGGGQPQHF. This chain links TRBV7-8 with TRBJ1-5, with a weak D call TRBD1 (5 bases). The CDR3 sequence is 14 residues long. Trimming took 5 bases from V and 6 from J, leaving 14 bases between them. Germline-derived CDR1 and CDR2 are SGHVS and FQNEAQ.

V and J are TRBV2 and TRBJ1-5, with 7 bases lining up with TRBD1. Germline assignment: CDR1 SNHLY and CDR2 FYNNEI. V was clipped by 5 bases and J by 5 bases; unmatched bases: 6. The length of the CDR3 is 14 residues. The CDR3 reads CASSTTGLDQPQHF. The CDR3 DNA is TGTGCCAGCAGTACGACAGGGTTGGATCAGCCCCAGCATTTT.

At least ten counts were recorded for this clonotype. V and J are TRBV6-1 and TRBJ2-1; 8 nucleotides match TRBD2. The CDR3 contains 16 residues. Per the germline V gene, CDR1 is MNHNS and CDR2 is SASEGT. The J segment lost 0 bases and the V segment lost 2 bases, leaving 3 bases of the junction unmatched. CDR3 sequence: CASSEKRGSSYNEQFF. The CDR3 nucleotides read TGTGCCAGCAGTGAAAAGCGGGGGAGCTCCTACAATGAGCAGTTCTTC.

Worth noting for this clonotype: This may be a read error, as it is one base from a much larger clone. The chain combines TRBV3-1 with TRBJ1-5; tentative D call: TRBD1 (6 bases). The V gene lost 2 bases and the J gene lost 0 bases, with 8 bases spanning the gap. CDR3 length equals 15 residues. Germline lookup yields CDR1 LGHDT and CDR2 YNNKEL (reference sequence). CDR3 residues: CASSQQGNSNQPQHF. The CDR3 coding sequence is TGTGCCAGCAGCCAACAGGGGAATAGCAATCAGCCCCAGCATTTT. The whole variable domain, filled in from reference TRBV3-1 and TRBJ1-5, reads DTAVSQTPKYLVTQMGNDKSIKCEQNLGHDTMYWYKQDSKKFLKIMFSYNNKELIINETVPNRFSPKSPDKAHLNLHINSLELGDSAVYFCASSQQGNSNQPQHFGDGTRLSIL.

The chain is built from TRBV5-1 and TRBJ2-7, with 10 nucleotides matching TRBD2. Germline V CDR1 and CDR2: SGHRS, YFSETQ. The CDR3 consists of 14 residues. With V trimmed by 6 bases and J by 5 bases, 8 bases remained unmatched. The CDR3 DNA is TGCGCCAGCACCTACCGCCTAGCGGGAGACGAGCAGTACTTC. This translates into CASTYRLAGDEQYF.

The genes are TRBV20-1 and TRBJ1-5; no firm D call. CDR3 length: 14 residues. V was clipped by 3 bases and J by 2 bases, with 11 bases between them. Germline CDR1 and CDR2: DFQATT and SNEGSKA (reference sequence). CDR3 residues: CSASTPYGNQPQHF. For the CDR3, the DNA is TGCAGTGCTAGCACACCCTATGGCAATCAGCCCCAGCATTTT.